This T cell receptor beta chain was profiled in a study of spatial heterogeneity in lung cancer. Study background: The donors, more than 55 patients with untreated early-stage non-small cell lung cancer, provided the samples. In the raw reads, each unique TCR and UMI combination was present more than ten times on average.

In its sample, this clonotype was seen many times. Trimming cost V 10 bases and J 4 bases; bases outside gene matches: 10. Germline V gene lookup returns CDR1 ENHRY and CDR2 SYGVKD. The CDR3 loop spans 15 amino acids. Time point defined: blood at routine non-recurrence follow-up after resection. Whole RNA came from tumor, nontumor lung or frozen PBMC and was sequenced without being sorted. Every TCR cDNA molecule carried a tag that served as a unique molecular identifier. Using its own MiXCR run on the 5' RACE reads, TCRdb lists one record per CDR3 protein. The data show approximately 70,000 distinct CDR3 sequences, 8% to 9.5% seen once.

This chain joins TRBV10-3 and TRBJ1-6; TRBD1 matches at 7 bases. The sequencing here drew on PBMCs, taken at follow-up. This TCR was recovered from a female donor with early-stage non-small cell lung cancer. DNA for the CDR3: TGTGCCACTTCAGGGGGGTTGATTTATAATTCACCCCTCCACTTT. This translates into CATSGGLIYNSPLHF.